These 8 T cell receptor beta chains came from one sample sequenced in a study of shared clonotypes between healthy human individuals. Clones were read by immunoSEQ multiplex PCR, and TCRdb kept only the in-frame ones, dropping some. The table has 400,000 to 600,000 clones, 90% to 96% seen once; the top ten hold about 0.06%. The source material was naive CD4+ T cells sorted from blood. Subset of the sample: CD45RA+ positively selected. All receptors come from a woman in her 30s in good health.

The J gene is TRBJ1-2, the V gene TRBV5-4; possibly TRBD1 for D (5 bases). V gave up 1 base and J gave up 5 bases, with 12 bases separating them. CDR3 length: 14 amino acids. Germline CDR1 is SGHNT and CDR2 is YYREEE (reference sequence). The chain's CDR3 is CASSLSGRTYGYTF. The CDR3 nucleotides read TGTGCCAGCAGCTTGTCGGGACGGACATATGGCTACACCTTC.

The chain couples TRBV28 to TRBJ2-3; D is undetermined. Trimming removed 6 bases from V and 0 bases from J, with 7 bases in between. In germline, CDR1 is MDHEN, CDR2 SYDVKM. CDR3 length equals 13 residues. The CDR3 protein is CASRPRSTDTQYF. CDR3 bases: TGTGCCAGCAGACCCCGGAGCACAGATACGCAGTATTTT.

This rearrangement joins TRBV30 to TRBJ1-2, with unresolved D. Per the germline V gene, CDR1 is GTSNPN and CDR2 is SVGIG (reference sequence). With 1 base removed from V and 0 bases from J, the gap between germline ends came to 6 bases. The CDR3 contains 13 residues. The CDR3 nucleotides read TGTGCCTGGAGTGAACAGCCTAACTATGGCTACACCTTC. Protein product: CAWSEQPNYGYTF.

The chain links TRBV9 to TRBJ2-5; D is tentatively TRBD1 or TRBD2 (6 bases each). V was shortened by 4 bases and J by 5 bases, with 18 bases between the two germline ends. This CDR3 is built from 15 residues. Germline V gives CDR1 SGDLS, CDR2 YYNGEE. The CDR3 region has the DNA TGTGCCAGCAGCCCAACAGACCGGGGGCGGGAGACCCAGTACTTC. This translates into CASSPTDRGRETQYF.

The chain recombines TRBV5-1 with TRBJ1-2, with D perhaps matching TRBD1 (5 bases). The CDR3 loop spans 14 amino acids. The V and J ends lost 2 bases and 7 bases respectively, with 15 bases between them. Per the germline V gene, CDR1 is SGHRS and CDR2 is YFSETQ. In DNA form, the CDR3 reads TGCGCCAGCAGCTTAACCGGGGCACGGGGTGGCTACACCTTC. Amino acid sequence: CASSLTGARGGYTF.

The chain recombines TRBV19 with TRBJ2-5; D remains unclear. Germline-derived CDR1 and CDR2 are LNHDA and SQIVND (reference sequence). Trimming shortened V by 3 bases and J by 4 bases, and 9 bases separated the two germline ends. The CDR3 extends over 13 amino acids. CDR3 sequence (DNA): TGTGCCAGTAGTATCAAAGGGTTAGAGACCCAGTACTTC. This translates into CASSIKGLETQYF.

This sequence joins TRBV5-1 and TRBJ2-3, with a tentative D call TRBD2 (6 bases). This CDR3 contains 16 residues. V lost 4 bases, J lost 0 bases, and 15 bases lay in between. Germline CDR1 and CDR2: SGHRS and YFSETQ. CDR3 sequence reads: CASSLESGTSTDTQYF. The CDR3 region has the DNA TGCGCCAGCAGCCTAGAGTCCGGGACTAGCACAGATACGCAGTATTTT.

V and J are TRBV27 and TRBJ1-1; the D is unclear. V was shortened by 3 bases and J by 1 base, with 9 bases between the two germline ends. CDR1 and CDR2 from the germline V gene are MNHEY and SMNVEV (reference sequence). The CDR3 totals 14 residues. CDR3 sequence: CASSFRGTNTEAFF. The CDR3 DNA reads as TGTGCCAGCAGTTTTCGGGGAACGAACACTGAAGCTTTCTTT.